Shown below are 20 T cell receptor beta chains from a single sample sequenced in a study of blood T cells in healthy people across ages. Primed by a sample-barcoded 5' primer and a J-beta primer mix, a second PCR proceeded for roughly 6 to 12 cycles. From the 5' RACE reads, TCRdb called clonotypes with MiXCR, one entry per CDR3 protein. The sample consists of some 1.5 million distinct CDR3 sequences, about 28% of them appearing once. Source material: blood. The receptor set was obtained from a woman aged 25 to 39 in good health.

In this sample, this clonotype turned up a few times. The chain recombines TRBV12-3 or TRBV12-4 with TRBJ1-5; 8 bases fit TRBD1. This CDR3 has 16 amino acids. With V trimmed by 6 bases and J by 0 bases, 7 bases remained unmatched. CDR3 residues: CASSAGTGNSNQPQHF. CDR3 sequence (DNA): TGTGCCAGCAGCGCCGGGACAGGCAATAGCAATCAGCCCCAGCATTTT.

J is TRBJ2-5 and V is TRBV24-1; D possibly matches TRBD1 or TRBD2 (5 bases each). Germline V gives CDR1 KGHDR, CDR2 SFDVKD. V lost 6 bases and J lost 11, with 18 bases in between. This CDR3 comprises 13 residues. CDR3 residues: CATSPGASNEQYF. The CDR3 nucleotides are TGTGCCACCAGTCCCGGGGCTTCCAATGAGCAGTACTTC.

The chain links TRBV20-1 to TRBJ1-2, with TRBD1 identical over 8 bases. Germline loops: CDR1 DFQATT, CDR2 SNEGSKA (reference sequence). The CDR3 spans 13 residues. The junction had 7 bases not matched to a gene; V was cut back by 3 bases and J by 7 bases. The CDR3 bases are TGCAGTGCTAGCCTCAGGGGGCGCGGTGGCTACACCTTC. Protein: CSASLRGRGGYTF.

The gene calls are TRBV28 and TRBJ2-7; tentative D call: TRBD2 (7 bases). Germline values: CDR1 MDHEN, CDR2 SYDVKM. V dropped 8 bases and J dropped 2 bases, with 22 bases sitting between them. This CDR3 has 16 residues. The CDR3 loop reads CASGSPRGEGAYEQYF. CDR3 coding DNA: TGTGCCAGCGGGTCCCCTCGGGGGGAGGGGGCCTACGAGCAGTACTTC.

This clonotype was counted only a few times. The chain has TRBV12-3 or TRBV12-4 and TRBJ2-1, with D unresolved. The CDR3 sequence is 13 residues long. Trimming removed 5 bases at V and 9 bases at J, with 14 bases between. CDR3 nucleotides: TGTGCCAGCAGTCCTCCGACTTTGGGTGAGCAGTTCTTC. Translation: CASSPPTLGEQFF.

V is TRBV24-1 and J is TRBJ2-3; D possibly matches TRBD1 or TRBD2 (5 bases each). The length of the CDR3 is 13 residues. Deletions cut 9 bases from V and 1 base from J, with 10 bases between. Per the germline V gene, CDR1 is KGHDR and CDR2 is SFDVKD. CDR3 in amino acids: CATGGDGTDTQYF. The CDR3, as DNA: TGTGCCACCGGTGGGGACGGCACAGATACGCAGTATTTT.

Details on this clonotype: One end of the junction is discordant with germline, which a read error may explain. V usage is TRBV3-1 and J usage is TRBJ1-5; 8 bases map to TRBD1. The CDR3 spans 15 residues. Germline V gives CDR1 LGHDT, CDR2 YNNKEL (reference sequence). CDR3: CASSQGDRGNQSQHF. For the CDR3, the DNA is TGCGCCAGCAGCCAAGGAGACAGGGGAAATCAGTCCCAGCATTTT.

This clonotype was recorded many times. V is TRBV29-1 and J is TRBJ2-7; D is perhaps TRBD1 or TRBD2 (6 bases each). Trimming left V 5 bases short and J 2 bases short, with 16 bases between. The CDR3 runs 14 residues. Germline CDR1 SQVTM, CDR2 ANQGSEA. The CDR3 nucleotides are TGCAGCGTTATAAGTAGGGGGAGGACCTACGAGCAGTACTTC. Its translation is CSVISRGRTYEQYF.

This clonotype was seen ten or more times. The chain joins TRBV27 to TRBJ1-2; 10 bases agree with TRBD1. V gave up 3 bases and J gave up 7 bases; unmatched junction bases: 11. CDR3 size: 16 residues. Germline V gives CDR1 MNHEY, CDR2 SMNVEV (reference sequence). CDR3 DNA sequence: TGTGCCAGCAGTTTTATCCCCCGGACAGGGGGAGGTGGCTACACCTTC. Residues: CASSFIPRTGGGGYTF.

The table lists this clonotype with a count of one. A much bigger clone sits one base away, suggesting this may be a read error. The chain employs TRBV6-5 and TRBJ1-2; D may be TRBD1 (6 bases). Germline V lookup: CDR1 MNHEY, CDR2 SVGAGI. This CDR3 has 15 residues. The CDR3 spells CASSYSGAGNYGCTF. The CDR3 region has the DNA TGTGCCAGCAGTTACTCGGGGGCGGGTAACTATGGCTGCACCTTC.

There are many counts of this clonotype. This chain links TRBV5-6 with TRBJ2-5; D is possibly TRBD2 (7 bases). The CDR3 consists of 16 residues. Germline loops: CDR1 SGHDT, CDR2 YYEEEE. The V end lost 3 bases, the J end lost 5 bases, and 20 bases lay between the germline ends. This CDR3 reads CASSWTPAGAAETQYF. CDR3 sequence (DNA): TGTGCCAGCAGCTGGACCCCGGCGGGGGCTGCGGAGACCCAGTACTTC.

Only one count was recorded for this clonotype. Given a much more abundant clone one base away, this may be a read error. V and J are TRBV6-5 and TRBJ2-1, with unresolved D. CDR1 and CDR2 (germline): MNHEY, SVGAGI. The V end lost 6 bases, the J end lost 6 bases, and 15 bases lay between the germline ends. The CDR3 consists of 14 residues. CDR3 nucleotides: TGTGCCAGCAGATCCGAACCCTGGGGCAATGAGCAGTTCTTC. Its protein is CASRSEPWGNEQFF.

On this clonotype itself: A much larger clone differs by one base, so this may be a read error. V usage is TRBV6-2 or TRBV6-3 and J usage is TRBJ2-7; 10 nucleotides agree with TRBD1. The CDR3 runs to 17 residues. J lost 7 bases, V lost 5 bases, and 17 bases had no gene match. Germline-derived CDR1 and CDR2 are MNHEY and SVGEGT. CDR3 DNA sequence: TGTGCCAGCAGTAATTCCGTTCAGCGGGACAGGGGCAATGAGCAGTACTTC. Translating gives CASSNSVQRDRGNEQYF.

CDR3 sequence reads: CASSYAGTSTTDTQYF. CDR3 nucleotide sequence: TGTGCCAGCAGCTACGCCGGGACATCTACCACAGATACGCAGTATTTT. The chain has TRBV3-1 and TRBJ2-3; tentatively, D is TRBD1 (6 bases). Germline V CDR1 and CDR2: LGHDT, YNNKEL (reference sequence). V lost 5 bases to trimming and J lost 2 bases, with 17 bases between them. CDR3 size: 16 residues.

The chain has TRBV3-1 and TRBJ1-2; D might be TRBD1 (6 bases). V lost 4 bases to trimming and J lost 0 bases, with 9 bases between them. The CDR3 is made up of 14 amino acids. From germline, CDR1 is LGHDT and CDR2 YNNKEL (reference sequence). The CDR3 DNA follows: TGTGCCAGCAGCCGGACAGAATCTAACTATGGCTACACCTTC. It translates to CASSRTESNYGYTF.

This clonotype was observed at least ten times. The chain combines TRBV20-1 with TRBJ2-7; 9 positions agree with TRBD1. Germline-derived CDR1 and CDR2 are DFQATT and SNEGSKA (reference sequence). This CDR3 contains 12 residues. The junction had 5 bases not matched to a gene; V was cut back by 5 bases and J by 6 bases. CDR3 sequence (DNA): TGCAGTGCTGGGACAGGGACCTCCGAGCAGTACTTC. This encodes CSAGTGTSEQYF.

This rearrangement joins TRBV5-1 to TRBJ2-1; 8 nucleotides match TRBD2. V gave up 2 bases and J gave up 10 bases; unmatched junction bases: 8. The CDR3 is 14 amino acids. Germline CDR1 SGHRS, CDR2 YFSETQ. The CDR3 nucleotides are TGCGCCAGCAGCTTTGAGCGGGGGTCCTACGAGCAGTTCTTC. Encoded protein: CASSFERGSYEQFF. Combining the CDR3 with reference TRBV5-1 and TRBJ2-1 gives the whole variable domain KAGVTQTPRYLIKTRGQQVTLSCSPISGHRSVSWYQQTPGQGLQFLFEYFSETQRNKGNFPGRFSGRQFSNSRSEMNVSTLELGDSALYLCASSFERGSYEQFFGPGTRLTVL.

This chain uses TRBV6-2 or TRBV6-3 with TRBJ2-1, with a tentative D call TRBD2 (5 bases). The CDR3 sequence is 15 residues long. The germline V and J ends were trimmed by 6 bases and 0 bases, with 12 bases remaining between them. Germline CDR1 and CDR2: MNHEY and SVGEGT. CDR3 nucleotide sequence: TGTGCCAGCAGAACAAAGCGGTACTCCTACAATGAGCAGTTCTTC. Protein: CASRTKRYSYNEQFF.

Comments on this clonotype: One junction end does not reproduce the germline sequence, and a read error may be involved. The J gene is TRBJ2-2, the V gene TRBV5-1, with 10 nucleotides matching TRBD1. CDR3 size: 15 residues. Germline V gene data show CDR1 as SGHRS and CDR2 as YFSETQ. CDR3 region: CASNLATGGHGELFF. For the CDR3, the DNA is TGCGCCAGCAACTTGGCGACAGGGGGCCACGGGGAGCTGTTTTTT.

This chain uses TRBV5-1 with TRBJ2-4, with D unresolved. The J call is in doubt because the DNA end fits TRBJ2-7 better. CDR1 SGHRS and CDR2 YFSETQ come from the germline V gene. The CDR3 covers 13 residues. DNA for the CDR3: TGCGCCAGCAGCCCGTACAACCCCTACGAGCAGTACTTC. It encodes CASSPYNPYEQYF.